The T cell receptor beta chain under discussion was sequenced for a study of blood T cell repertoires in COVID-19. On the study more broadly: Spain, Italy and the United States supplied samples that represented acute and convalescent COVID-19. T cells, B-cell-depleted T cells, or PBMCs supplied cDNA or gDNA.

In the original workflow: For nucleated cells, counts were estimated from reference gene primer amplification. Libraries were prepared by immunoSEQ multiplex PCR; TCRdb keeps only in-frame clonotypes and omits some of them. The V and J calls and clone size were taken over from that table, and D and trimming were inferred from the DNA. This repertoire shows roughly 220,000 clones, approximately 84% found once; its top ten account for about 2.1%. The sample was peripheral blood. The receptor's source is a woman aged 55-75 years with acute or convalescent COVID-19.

The CDR3 is CASSFGGLNTEAFF. The CDR3, as DNA: TGTGCCAGTAGCTTCGGGGGGCTGAACACTGAAGCTTTCTTT. The chain uses TRBV19 and TRBJ1-1, with D tentatively TRBD1 (6 bases). The germline gives CDR1 LNHDA, CDR2 SQIVND (reference sequence). The CDR3 loop spans 14 amino acids. V shed 6 bases and J shed 0 bases, with 11 bases lying between them.